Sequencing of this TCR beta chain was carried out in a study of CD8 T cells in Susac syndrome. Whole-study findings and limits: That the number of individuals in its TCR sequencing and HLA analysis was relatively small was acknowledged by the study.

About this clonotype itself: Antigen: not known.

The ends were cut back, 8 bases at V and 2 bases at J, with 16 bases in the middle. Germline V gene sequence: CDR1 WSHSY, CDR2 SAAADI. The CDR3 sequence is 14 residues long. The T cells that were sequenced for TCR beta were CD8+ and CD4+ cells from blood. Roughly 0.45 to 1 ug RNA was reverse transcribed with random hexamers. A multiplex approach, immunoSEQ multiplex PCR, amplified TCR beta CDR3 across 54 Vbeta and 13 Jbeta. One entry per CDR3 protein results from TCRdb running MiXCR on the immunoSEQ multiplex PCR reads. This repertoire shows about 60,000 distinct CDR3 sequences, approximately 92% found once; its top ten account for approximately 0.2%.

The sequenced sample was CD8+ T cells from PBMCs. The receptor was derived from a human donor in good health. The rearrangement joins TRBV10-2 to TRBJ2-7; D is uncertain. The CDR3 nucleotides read TGCGCCAGCGGCCCTTATTCCACCGCCTACGAGCAGTACTTC. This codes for CASGPYSTAYEQYF.